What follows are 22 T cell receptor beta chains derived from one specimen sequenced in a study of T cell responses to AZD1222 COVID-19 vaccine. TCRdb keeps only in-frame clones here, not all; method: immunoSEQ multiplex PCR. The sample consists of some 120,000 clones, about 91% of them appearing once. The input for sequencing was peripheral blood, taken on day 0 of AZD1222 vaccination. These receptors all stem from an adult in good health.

The chain's CDR3 is CASSVQGSGYTF. CDR3 DNA sequence: TGTGCCAGCAGTGTACAGGGGTCTGGCTACACCTTC. J is TRBJ1-2 and V is TRBV6-2 or TRBV6-3, with 7 bases fitting TRBD1. Germline V gene lookup returns CDR1 MNHEY and CDR2 SVGEGT. The CDR3 is 12 amino acids. V trimming: 5 bases; J trimming: 7 bases; junction bases outside the gene matches: 4.

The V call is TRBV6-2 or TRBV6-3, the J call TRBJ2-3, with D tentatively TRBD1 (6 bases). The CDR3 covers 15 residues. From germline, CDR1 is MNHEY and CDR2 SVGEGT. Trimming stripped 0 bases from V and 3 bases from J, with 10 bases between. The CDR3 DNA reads TGTGCCAGCAGTTACTCGGTGGGGGCAACAGATACGCAGTATTTT. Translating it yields CASSYSVGATDTQYF.

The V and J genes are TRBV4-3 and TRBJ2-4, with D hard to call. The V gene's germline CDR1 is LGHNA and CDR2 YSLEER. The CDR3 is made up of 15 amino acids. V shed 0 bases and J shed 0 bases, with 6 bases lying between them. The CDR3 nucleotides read TGCGCCAGCAGCCAAGACACAGTAGCCAAAAACATTCAGTACTTC. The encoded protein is CASSQDTVAKNIQYF.

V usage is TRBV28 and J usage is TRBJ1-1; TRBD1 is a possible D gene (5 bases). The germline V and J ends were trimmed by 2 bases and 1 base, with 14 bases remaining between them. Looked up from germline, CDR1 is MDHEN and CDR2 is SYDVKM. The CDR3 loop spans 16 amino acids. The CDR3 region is CASSLGTDWTNTEAFF. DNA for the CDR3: TGTGCCAGCAGTTTAGGGACGGACTGGACGAACACTGAAGCTTTCTTT.

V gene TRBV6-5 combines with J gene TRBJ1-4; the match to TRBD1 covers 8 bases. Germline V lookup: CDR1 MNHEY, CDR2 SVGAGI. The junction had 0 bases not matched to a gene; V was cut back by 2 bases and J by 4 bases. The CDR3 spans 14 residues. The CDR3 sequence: CASSYDRGNEKLFF. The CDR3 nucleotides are TGTGCCAGCAGTTACGACAGGGGTAATGAAAAACTGTTTTTT.

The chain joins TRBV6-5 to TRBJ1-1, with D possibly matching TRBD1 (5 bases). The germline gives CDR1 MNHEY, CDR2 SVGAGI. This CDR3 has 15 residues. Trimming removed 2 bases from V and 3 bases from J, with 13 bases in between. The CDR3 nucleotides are TGTGCCAGCAGTTACGAGGGGTTTGCGGACACTGAAGCTTTCTTT. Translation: CASSYEGFADTEAFF.

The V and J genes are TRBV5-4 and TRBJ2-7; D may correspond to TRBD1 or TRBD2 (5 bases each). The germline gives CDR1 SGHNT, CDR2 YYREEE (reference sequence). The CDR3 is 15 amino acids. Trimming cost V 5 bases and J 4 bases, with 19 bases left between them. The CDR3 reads CASRAQRGEGYEQYF. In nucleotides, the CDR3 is TGTGCCAGCAGGGCCCAGAGAGGGGAAGGTTACGAGCAGTACTTC.

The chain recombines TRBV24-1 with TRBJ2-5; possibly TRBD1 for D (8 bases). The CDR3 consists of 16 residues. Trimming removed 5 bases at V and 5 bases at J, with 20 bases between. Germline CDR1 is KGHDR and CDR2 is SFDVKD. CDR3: CATSGFNRGGVETQYF. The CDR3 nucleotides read TGTGCCACCAGTGGTTTTAACAGGGGGGGAGTGGAGACCCAGTACTTC.

CDR3 bases: TGTGCCAGCAGCCTTTCGCCGGGCGTTGAAGCTTTCTTT. It is translated as CASSLSPGVEAFF. The J gene is TRBJ1-1, the V gene TRBV12-3 or TRBV12-4; D not resolved. The CDR3 totals 13 residues. Trimming pared 6 bases from V and 7 bases from J, leaving 15 bases between.

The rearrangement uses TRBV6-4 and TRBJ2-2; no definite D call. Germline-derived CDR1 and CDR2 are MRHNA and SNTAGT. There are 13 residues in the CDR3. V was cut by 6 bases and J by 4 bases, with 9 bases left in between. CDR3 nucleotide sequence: TGTGCCAGCAGGAACGTGGGCACCGGGGAGCTGTTTTTT. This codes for CASRNVGTGELFF.

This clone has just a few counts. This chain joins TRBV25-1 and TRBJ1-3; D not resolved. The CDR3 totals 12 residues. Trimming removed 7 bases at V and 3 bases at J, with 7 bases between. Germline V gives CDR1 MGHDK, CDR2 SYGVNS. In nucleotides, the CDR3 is TGTGCCAGCACGTCAGGTGGAAACACCATATATTTT. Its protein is CASTSGGNTIYF.

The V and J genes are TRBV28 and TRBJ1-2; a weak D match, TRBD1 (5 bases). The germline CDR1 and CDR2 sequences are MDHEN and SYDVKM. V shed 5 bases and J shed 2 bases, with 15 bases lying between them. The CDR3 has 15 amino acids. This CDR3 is CASSAPTAANYGYTF. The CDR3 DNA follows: TGTGCCAGCAGTGCCCCGACAGCCGCAAACTATGGCTACACCTTC.

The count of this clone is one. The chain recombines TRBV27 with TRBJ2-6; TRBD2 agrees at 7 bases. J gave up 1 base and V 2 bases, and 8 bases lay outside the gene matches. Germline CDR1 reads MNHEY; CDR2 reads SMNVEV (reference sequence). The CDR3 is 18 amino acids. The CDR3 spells CASSLGLAGESGANVLTF. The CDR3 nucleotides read TGTGCCAGCAGTTTAGGGTTAGCGGGCGAATCTGGGGCCAACGTCCTGACTTTC. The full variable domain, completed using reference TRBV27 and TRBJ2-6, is EAQVTQNPRYLITVTGKKLTVTCSQNMNHEYMSWYRQDPGLGLRQIYYSMNVEVTDKGDVPEGYKVSRKEKRNFPLILESPSPNQTSLYFCASSLGLAGESGANVLTFGAGSRLTVL.

CDR3 residues: CASSLDSAKNIQYF. Written as DNA, the CDR3 is TGTGCCAGCAGTTTGGACAGTGCCAAAAACATTCAGTACTTC. The chain couples TRBV6-2 or TRBV6-3 to TRBJ2-4; tentatively, D is TRBD1 (6 bases). The germline gives CDR1 MNHEY, CDR2 SVGEGT. This CDR3 is built from 14 residues. The V end was cut by 4 bases, the J end by 1 base, with 8 bases between.

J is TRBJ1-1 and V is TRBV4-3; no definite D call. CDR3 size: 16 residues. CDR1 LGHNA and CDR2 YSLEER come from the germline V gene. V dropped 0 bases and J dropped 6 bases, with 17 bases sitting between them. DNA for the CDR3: TGCGCCAGCAGCCAAGATAGACCCCCTGGGTATGCTGAAGCTTTCTTT. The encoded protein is CASSQDRPPGYAEAFF.

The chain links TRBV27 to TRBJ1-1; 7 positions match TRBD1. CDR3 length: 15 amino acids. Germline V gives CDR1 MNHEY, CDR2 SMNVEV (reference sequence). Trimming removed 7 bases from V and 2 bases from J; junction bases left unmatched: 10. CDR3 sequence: CASTPGWTGNTEAFF. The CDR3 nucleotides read TGTGCCAGCACCCCAGGGTGGACAGGTAACACTGAAGCTTTCTTT.

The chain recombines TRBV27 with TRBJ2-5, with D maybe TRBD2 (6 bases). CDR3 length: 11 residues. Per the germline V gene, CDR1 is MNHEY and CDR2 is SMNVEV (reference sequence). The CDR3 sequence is CPRESEETQYF. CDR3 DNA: TGTCCTCGGGAGTCGGAAGAGACCCAGTACTTC.

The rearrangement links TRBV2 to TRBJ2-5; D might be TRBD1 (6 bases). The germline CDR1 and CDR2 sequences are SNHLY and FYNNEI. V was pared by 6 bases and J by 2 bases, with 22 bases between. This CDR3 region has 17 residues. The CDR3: CASRRPSNRVIQETQYF. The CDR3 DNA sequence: TGTGCCAGCAGAAGGCCCTCGAACAGGGTAATTCAAGAGACCCAGTACTTC.

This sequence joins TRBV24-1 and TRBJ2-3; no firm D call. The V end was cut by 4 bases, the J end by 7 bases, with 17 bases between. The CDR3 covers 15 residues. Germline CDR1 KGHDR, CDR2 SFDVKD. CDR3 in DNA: TGTGCCACCAGTGAACCCGGGTCTCGCACTTATACGCAGTATTTT. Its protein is CATSEPGSRTYTQYF.

The CDR3 DNA follows: TGTGCCAGCAGTGAACCGGGACAGTCAAGAAGCTATGGCTACACCTTC. Its protein product is CASSEPGQSRSYGYTF. The chain couples TRBV6-1 to TRBJ1-2; 7 bases are a match to TRBD1. J gave up 4 bases and V 2 bases, and 10 bases lay outside the gene matches. Germline V gene lookup returns CDR1 MNHNS and CDR2 SASEGT. The CDR3 loop spans 16 amino acids.

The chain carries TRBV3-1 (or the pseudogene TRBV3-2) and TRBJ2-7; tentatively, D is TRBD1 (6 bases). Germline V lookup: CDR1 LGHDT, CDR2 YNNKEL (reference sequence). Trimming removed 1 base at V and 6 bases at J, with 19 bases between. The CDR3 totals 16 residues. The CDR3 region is CASSQGVDRGNVEQYF. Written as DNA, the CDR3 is TGTGCCAGCAGCCAAGGTGTGGACAGAGGGAACGTCGAGCAGTACTTC.

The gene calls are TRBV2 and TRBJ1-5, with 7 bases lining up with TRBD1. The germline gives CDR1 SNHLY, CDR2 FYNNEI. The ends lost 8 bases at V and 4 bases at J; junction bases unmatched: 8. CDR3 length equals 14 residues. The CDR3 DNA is TGTGCCAGCGGACAGGCGTTTTCTAATCAGCCCCAGCATTTT. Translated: CASGQAFSNQPQHF.